This entry concerns a single T cell receptor (beta chain). What it binds is unknown. Assay used: immunoSEQ multiplex PCR; TCRdb lists only in-frame clones, some missing. Among about 36,000 clones listed, around 80% were seen once. The data were taken from a study of T cells after posttransplantation cyclophosphamide. Study outcomes and limitations: Later post-transplant blood repertoires were often dominated by donor CD8+ memory clones.

A marrow graft followed busulfan-fludarabine conditioning, with cyclophosphamide on days +3 and +4. CDR1 MRHNA and CDR2 SNTAGT come from the germline V gene. CDR3 length: 16 residues. Trimming shortened V by 7 bases and J by 3 bases, and 19 bases separated the two germline ends. The receptor was derived from a female patient aged 40 to 55 who received an allogeneic stem cell transplant from a related donor, was CMV-positive, and had no GVHD. The graft donor may have contributed some T cells. This chain uses TRBV6-4 with TRBJ1-3; weak D call: TRBD1 (6 bases). Sequenced material: CD4+ T cells sorted from blood, taken 1903 days after a stem cell transplant with posttransplant cyclophosphamide. The CDR3: CASTDRQEAGGNTIYF. Written as DNA, the CDR3 is TGTGCCAGCACCGACAGACAGGAGGCAGGTGGAAACACCATATATTTT.